Listed below are T cell receptor beta chains from one sample, sequenced in a study of shared clonotypes between healthy human individuals. Using immunoSEQ multiplex PCR, the repertoire was profiled, and TCRdb retains in-frame clones only, with some absent. Of 2 million to 2.5 million clones detected, approximately 93% appear once; the ten largest clones hold under 0.45%. The material sequenced was naive CD4+ T cells from PBMCs. The receptors stem from a man between 18 and 35 years old in good health. Some clones in this sample may be carry-over from other donors' samples. Both conserved end residues are part of each CDR3. Each record gives: clone size, J gene, D gene, V gene, CDR3 DNA, CDR3 protein. D genes are given only for firm matches. Not every row has a clone size; where given, it reads once, few, many or a size class.

>NA|TRBJ1-1|NA|TRBV7-2
TGTGCCAGCAGCCCAGTGTGGGGCACTTACCGGAACACTGAAGCTTTCTTT
CASSPVWGTYRNTEAFF
>once|TRBJ1-2|NA|TRBV5-6
TGTGCCAGCAGCTTGGTAGGTTTCGACTATGGCTACACCTTC
CASSLVGFDYGYTF
>once|TRBJ2-3|NA|TRBV10-3
TGTGCCATCAGTGACCCCGGGACTTCTACAGATACGCAGTATTTT
CAISDPGTSTDTQYF
>NA|TRBJ2-2|TRBD2|TRBV10-3
TGTGCCATCAGTGGGGGACTAGCGGGAGCTGGCGGGGAGCTGTTTTTT
CAISGGLAGAGGELFF
>NA|TRBJ2-1|TRBD2|TRBV5-4
TGTGCCAGCAGGGAGTCTAGCGGGGGGTACAATGAGCAGTTCTTC
CASRESSGGYNEQFF
>NA|TRBJ2-7|NA|TRBV27
TGTGCCAGCAGTTCTTGGGCCTTTAGCTCCTACGAGCAGTACTTC
CASSSWAFSSYEQYF
>NA|TRBJ2-4|NA|TRBV5-1
TGCGCCAGCAGCACCCAGGGGAGGGACATTCAGTACTTC
CASSTQGRDIQYF
>NA|TRBJ1-1|NA|TRBV29-1
TGCAGCGCCGGCCCAGTCTTGAGCATGAACACTGAAGCTTTCTTT
CSAGPVLSMNTEAFF
>NA|TRBJ2-7|NA|TRBV4-1
TGCGCCAGCAGCCAAATTGGGGGGTACGAGCAGTACTTC
CASSQIGGYEQYF
>NA|TRBJ1-1|NA|TRBV7-6
TGTGCCAGCAGCTTCAGCCCCCCGGGCGGGGTGAACACTGAAGCTTTCTTT
CASSFSPPGGVNTEAFF
>NA|TRBJ1-4|TRBD1|TRBV5-1
TGCGCCAGCAGCGGACAGGGGGCTGGCGAAAAACTGTTTTTT
CASSGQGAGEKLFF
>NA|TRBJ2-7|NA|TRBV7-2
TGTGCCAGCAGATCCGGGACGCCGATTGGCGAGCAGTACTTC
CASRSGTPIGEQYF
>NA|TRBJ1-1|NA|TRBV7-8
TGTGCCAGCAGCCCCTTTCTCGGGGAAGCTTTCTTT
CASSPFLGEAFF
>NA|TRBJ1-5|NA|TRBV30
TGTGCCTGGAGTGCCGATAGCAATCAGCCCCAGCATTTT
CAWSADSNQPQHF
>NA|TRBJ2-2|NA|TRBV11-2
TGTGCCAGCAGCTTAGTCGGGGTCACCGGGGAGCTGTTTTTT
CASSLVGVTGELFF
>NA|TRBJ2-3|TRBD2|TRBV11-2
TGTGCCAGCAGCTTAGTAGCGGGAGCTATAGATACGCAGTATTTT
CASSLVAGAIDTQYF
>NA|TRBJ1-2|NA|TRBV6-1
TGTGCCAGCCAAATAGAAGCTAACTATGGCTACACCTTC
CASQIEANYGYTF
>NA|TRBJ1-1|NA|TRBV6-1
TGTGCCAGCAGACAAAGGCAGGGTGAAGCTTTCTTT
CASRQRQGEAFF
>NA|TRBJ2-2|TRBD1|TRBV9
TGTGCCAGCAGTCGGACAGGGAACGGGGAGCTGTTTTTT
CASSRTGNGELFF
>NA|TRBJ2-1|TRBD2|TRBV5-4
TGTGCCAGCAGCCGGGGACTAGCGGGAGCCGGAGGGGTAGTGCAGTTCTTC
CASSRGLAGAGGVVQFF
>NA|TRBJ1-5|NA|TRBV6-6
TGTGCCAGCAGTTACTCGGGCGGCTACAATCAGCCCCAGCATTTT
CASSYSGGYNQPQHF
>NA|TRBJ1-2|TRBD1|TRBV4-3
TGCGCCAGCAGCCAGGAGGGGGCGCATGGCTACACCTTC
CASSQEGAHGYTF
>NA|TRBJ2-6|NA|TRBV7-2
TGTGCCAGCAGCTTATCTTCCGTCTCTGGGGCCAACGTCCTGACTTTC
CASSLSSVSGANVLTF
>few|TRBJ1-5|TRBD1|TRBV18
TGTGCCAGCTCACCCGGGACAGTTAGCAATCAGCCCCAGCATTTT
CASSPGTVSNQPQHF
>NA|TRBJ2-1|NA|TRBV5-1
TGCGCCAGCAGCCCCGTTAACGGATTCTCCTACAATGAGCAGTTCTTC
CASSPVNGFSYNEQFF
>NA|TRBJ1-1|TRBD1|TRBV6-1
TGTGCCAGCAACCGACAGGGCCGGGGCACTGAAGCTTTCTTT
CASNRQGRGTEAFF
>NA|TRBJ2-3|NA|TRBV11-1
TGTGCCAGCAGCTTACAATTTAGGGATACGCAGTATTTT
CASSLQFRDTQYF
>NA|TRBJ2-7|NA|TRBV7-3
TGTGCCAGCAGCTCGGGAACCCACAACGAGCAGTACTTC
CASSSGTHNEQYF
>NA|TRBJ2-5|NA|TRBV28
TGTGCCAGCAGTTTAGGCAGGAGGGAGACCCAGTACTTC
CASSLGRRETQYF
>NA|TRBJ1-5|NA|TRBV18
TGTGCCAGCTCACCAGGGGATGGCAATCAGCCCCAGCATTTT
CASSPGDGNQPQHF
>NA|TRBJ1-3|TRBD1|TRBV7-2
TGTGCCAGCAGCCAGGGTCCGACAGGGTCTGGAAACACCATATATTTT
CASSQGPTGSGNTIYF
>NA|TRBJ2-3|TRBD2|TRBV7-9
TGTGCCAGCAGCTATACTAGCGGTGGCACAGATACGCAGTATTTT
CASSYTSGGTDTQYF
>NA|TRBJ1-1|TRBD1|TRBV10-3
TGTGCCATCAGTGAGGGGGGACAGGGTTTGGCTGAAGCTTTCTTT
CAISEGGQGLAEAFF
>NA|TRBJ1-1|NA|TRBV2
TGTGCCAGCTACCTATTGGGGGTCGACACTGAAGCTTTCTTT
CASYLLGVDTEAFF
>once|TRBJ2-1|NA|TRBV6-5
TGTGCCAGCAGAGGGGCCGCCTACAATGAGCAGTTCTTC
CASRGAAYNEQFF
>NA|TRBJ2-6|NA|TRBV19
TGTGCCAGCCGGGACACTCCCTCGGCCGGGGCCAACGTCCTGACTTTC
CASRDTPSAGANVLTF
>once|TRBJ1-5|NA|TRBV6-1
TGTGCCAGCAGTGAATTAACAGGCCCGAATCAGCCCCAGCATTTT
CASSELTGPNQPQHF
>once|TRBJ1-1|NA|TRBV27
TGTGCCAGCAGCGACAGTTCCCGGGGAACTGAAGCTTTCTTT
CASSDSSRGTEAFF
>NA|TRBJ2-7|TRBD1|TRBV5-1
TGCGCCAGCAGCGGAGGGACAGGTCTCTACGAGCAGTACTTC
CASSGGTGLYEQYF
>NA|TRBJ2-5|NA|TRBV2
TGTGCCAGCAGAAGGGAGACCCAGTACTTC
CASRRETQYF
>NA|TRBJ1-3|NA|TRBV6-6
TGTGCCAGCAGTTACTCGGGGGGGGACTCTGGAAACACCATATATTTT
CASSYSGGDSGNTIYF
>NA|TRBJ1-2|NA|TRBV28
TGTGCCAGCAGTTTATCTCCAGCGGGGCTCGGCTACACCTTC
CASSLSPAGLGYTF
>NA|TRBJ2-7|TRBD2|TRBV9
TGTGCCAGCAGCCAAGCGAGCGGGAGAGGGCTATACGAGCAGTACTTC
CASSQASGRGLYEQYF
>NA|TRBJ2-7|TRBD1|TRBV10-3
TGTGCCATCAGCCCGACAGGGGACGAGCAGTACTTC
CAISPTGDEQYF